A selection of T cell receptor beta chains follows, all from one sample in a study of blood T cell repertoires in COVID-19. The protocol was immunoSEQ multiplex PCR, while the TCRdb copy is restricted to in-frame clones and leaves out a portion. This table has approximately 110,000 clones, roughly 82% appearing once. The source material was peripheral blood. All receptors derive from a human donor in a cohort sampled during active COVID-19. Each CDR3 is given with its conserved first and last residue. A D gene is named only where the DNA matches it firmly. Size is stated for part of the rows, as once, few or many counts, or as a class when the clone is expanded.

cdr3_nt cdr3_aa cdr3_length j_call clone_size d_call v_call
TGCGCCAGCAGCTTGGCCCCAGGGAACCCTACCCCTTACGAGCAGTACTTC CASSLAPGNPTPYEQYF 17 TRBJ2-7 - - TRBV5-1
TGTGCCAGTAGGGACGGACATTATGGCTACACCTTC CASRDGHYGYTF 12 TRBJ1-2 - - TRBV19
TGTGCCAGCAGCGTAGCTGCTAGCAGTTTCTACGAGCAGTACTTC CASSVAASSFYEQYF 15 TRBJ2-7 - - TRBV9
TGTGCCAGCAGCTTACAGGGGAATTCACCCCTCCACTTT CASSLQGNSPLHF 13 TRBJ1-6 - TRBD1 TRBV5-5
TGTGCCAGTCTGCGTACAGATACGCAGTATTTT CASLRTDTQYF 11 TRBJ2-3 - - TRBV6-6
TGCGCCAGCAGTGAGTCCCTGTATAGCGGGGCCCCATCCACAGATACGCAGTATTTT CASSESLYSGAPSTDTQYF 19 TRBJ2-3 - TRBD2 TRBV10-2
TGTGCCAGCAGCCAAGATAAGGGAGACGCTGGGGCCAACGTCCTGACTTTC CASSQDKGDAGANVLTF 17 TRBJ2-6 - - TRBV4-2
TGCAGTGCTAGCAGAACCGGGGAGCTGTTTTTT CSASRTGELFF 11 TRBJ2-2 - - TRBV20-1
TGTGCCAGCCGCGGGAGGCCCTCCCACAATGAGCAGTTCTTC CASRGRPSHNEQFF 14 TRBJ2-1 once TRBD2 TRBV27
TGCAGCGTAGTAGACAGGGGTAAGAACACTGAAGCTTTCTTT CSVVDRGKNTEAFF 14 TRBJ1-1 - TRBD1 TRBV29-1
TGTGCCAGCAGCCAAGATCCTGAGTCGAATGTAGAAACCGGGGAGCTGTTTTTT CASSQDPESNVETGELFF 18 TRBJ2-2 - - TRBV3-1/TRBV3-2
TGTGCCAGCAGTTTGACTAGCGGGGTGTACGAGCAGTACTTC CASSLTSGVYEQYF 14 TRBJ2-7 - TRBD2 TRBV2
TGTGCCAGCAGTTTGTCGGGACAGAGAAATGAAAAACTGTTTTTT CASSLSGQRNEKLFF 15 TRBJ1-4 - TRBD1 TRBV27
TGTGCCAGCTCTCGCCAAGAGACCCAGTACTTC CASSRQETQYF 11 TRBJ2-5 - - TRBV18
TGCGCCAGCAGCACTAGCGGGCGCACAGATACGCAGTATTTT CASSTSGRTDTQYF 14 TRBJ2-3 once TRBD2 TRBV5-1
TGTGCCAGCAGTCGGGATCTCGGAGCGCTGCGCTCCTACGAGCAGTACTTC CASSRDLGALRSYEQYF 17 TRBJ2-7 - - TRBV9
TGTGCCAGCTCACCCTTAGGGGACAAGCAAGAGACCCAGTACTTC CASSPLGDKQETQYF 15 TRBJ2-5 - - TRBV18
TGTGCCAGCAGCGACAGACAGGGGGCTCGGAACACTGAAGCTTTCTTT CASSDRQGARNTEAFF 16 TRBJ1-1 - TRBD1 TRBV7-9
TGTGCCAGCAGCGTAGCGGGACTAGCAGGGAATGAGCAGTTCTTC CASSVAGLAGNEQFF 15 TRBJ2-1 - TRBD2 TRBV9
TGTGCCAGCAGCAAAAGGGGGAAACTAGCGGGAGAGCCAAACACCGGGGAGCTGTTTTTT CASSKRGKLAGEPNTGELFF 20 TRBJ2-2 - - TRBV21-1
TGTGCCAGCAGCTTGGCCGGGACATCCTACGAGCAGTACTTC CASSLAGTSYEQYF 14 TRBJ2-7 once - TRBV7-8
TGTGCCTGGAGTGTACTACAGGGCACTGAAGCTTTCTTT CAWSVLQGTEAFF 13 TRBJ1-1 - - TRBV30
TGTGCCAGCAGCCTCCTAGGACTAGATGTGCGGGAGCAGTTCTTC CASSLLGLDVREQFF 15 TRBJ2-1 - TRBD2 TRBV3-1/TRBV3-2
TGTGCCAGCAGTTCCGGCCGCGGACTCGAGCAGTACTTC CASSSGRGLEQYF 13 TRBJ2-7 - - TRBV6-5
TGTGCCAGCAGCTTGAAGAAAGGGGGACAGACGAAACAAGAGACCCAGTACTTC CASSLKKGGQTKQETQYF 18 TRBJ2-5 - TRBD1 TRBV7-4
TGTGCCAGCAGCCTTACAGGGTATGGCTACACCTTC CASSLTGYGYTF 12 TRBJ1-2 - - TRBV13
TGCGCCAGCAGGAGCCTGGACAGTGGCTATGGCTACACCTTC CASRSLDSGYGYTF 14 TRBJ1-2 few - TRBV5-1
TGTGCCAGCAGCCAAGGGGTGCCTAGCGGGAGAACAGATACGCAGTATTTT CASSQGVPSGRTDTQYF 17 TRBJ2-3 - TRBD2 TRBV3-1/TRBV3-2
TGTGCCAGCAGTCTTTTTCGGGGCGCGGGAACCACCGGGGAGCTGTTTTTT CASSLFRGAGTTGELFF 17 TRBJ2-2 - - TRBV27
TGTGCCTCCAGCAGGGGGCCAGCCTACGAGCAGTACTTC CASSRGPAYEQYF 13 TRBJ2-7 few TRBD1 TRBV6-6
TGTGCCAGCAGCTTAGCGGCGGCAAGCTCCTACAATGAGCAGTTCTTC CASSLAAASSYNEQFF 16 TRBJ2-1 - - TRBV7-2
TGTGCCAGCAGTGAAACGGCGGGAGGGCCGAACGAGCAGTACTTC CASSETAGGPNEQYF 15 TRBJ2-7 - TRBD2 TRBV6-1
TGTGCCTGGAGTGCGGGACACAAAAATCAGCCCCAGCATTTT CAWSAGHKNQPQHF 14 TRBJ1-5 - - TRBV30
TGTGCCAGCAGTTTTGGTTCCACGGGGGGAGATGAAAAACTGTTGTTT CASSFGSTGGDEKLLF 16 TRBJ1-4 - - TRBV27
TGTGCCAGCAGCTTAAACACACCGAGTCTCCCTAGCGAGCAGTACTTC CASSLNTPSLPSEQYF 16 TRBJ2-7 few - TRBV7-6
TGTGCCAGCAGTTTTGAGGGTATGGTAGCGGGAGGCGGGGGCAACACCGGGGAGCTGTTTTTT CASSFEGMVAGGGGNTGELFF 21 TRBJ2-2 - TRBD2 TRBV28
TGTGCCGGTAAAAAAGCGGGAATCCACACCGGGGAGCTGTTTTTT CAGKKAGIHTGELFF 15 TRBJ2-2 - TRBD2 TRBV7-2
TGTGCCAGCAGCATGGACCCTGGGAGGGATGGGGAGCTGTTTTTT CASSMDPGRDGELFF 15 TRBJ2-2 - TRBD2 TRBV9
TGTGCCATCAGTGAGTCGGAGGGGGCTGGGAACATTCAGTACTTC CAISESEGAGNIQYF 15 TRBJ2-4 - - TRBV10-3
TGCGCCAGCAGCTTGGGGGCAGCCACACCGAACACTGAAGCTTTCTTT CASSLGAATPNTEAFF 16 TRBJ1-1 - - TRBV5-1
TGTGCCAGCAGCATACAGGGGTATCAGCCCCAGCATTTT CASSIQGYQPQHF 13 TRBJ1-5 - TRBD1 TRBV5-5
TGTGCCAGCAACCTAAGGACAGGCAACAATCAGCCCCAGCATTTT CASNLRTGNNQPQHF 15 TRBJ1-5 - TRBD1 TRBV6-5
TGTGCCAGCAGCTTAGAGGCGGGGAAGACCTACGAGCAGTACTTC CASSLEAGKTYEQYF 15 TRBJ2-7 - - TRBV11-2
TGTGCCACCAGCAGAGATGCAGTGGAGTATGGCTACACCTTC CATSRDAVEYGYTF 14 TRBJ1-2 once - TRBV15
TGTGCCAGCAGTTCTGGCACAGATACGCAGTATTTT CASSSGTDTQYF 12 TRBJ2-3 - - TRBV28
TGTGCCAGCAACCAAGTCGGCGGCAAAAACATTCAGTACTTC CASNQVGGKNIQYF 14 TRBJ2-4 - - TRBV9
TGTGCCAGTAGCCATCCCTCGTCCCCAACCACTGGTGAAAAACTGTTTTTT CASSHPSSPTTGEKLFF 17 TRBJ1-4 once - TRBV19
TGTGCCAGTAGCCGGAGGGGGGGCTTGGCTAATGAAAAACTGTTTTTT CASSRRGGLANEKLFF 16 TRBJ1-4 - - TRBV19
TGTGCCTGGACGGGGGGGCAGGGCACTGAAGCTTTCTTT CAWTGGQGTEAFF 13 TRBJ1-1 - - TRBV30
TGTGCCAGCTCACCTAGCTACCCCACAGGGAATGAGCAGTTCTTC CASSPSYPTGNEQFF 15 TRBJ2-1 - - TRBV18
TGTGCCAGCAGCCTGCTAAGACCCGGGACTCCTTACAATGAGCAGTTCTTC CASSLLRPGTPYNEQFF 17 TRBJ2-1 - - TRBV7-2
TGTGCCAGCAGCCTCAAAGGGGGGGGTGGCTACACCTTC CASSLKGGGGYTF 13 TRBJ1-2 - - TRBV21-1
TGTGCCAGTAGTGATGGAGCGGGAGGCTCCTACGAGCAGTACTTC CASSDGAGGSYEQYF 15 TRBJ2-7 - TRBD2 TRBV19
TGTGCCTGGAGGCGACCCGGGACAGGGGAAGGAGGTCAGCCCCAGCATTTT CAWRRPGTGEGGQPQHF 17 TRBJ1-5 - TRBD1 TRBV30
TGTGCCAGCAGCTTAGACAGGGGGTCAAATGAAAAACTGTTTTTT CASSLDRGSNEKLFF 15 TRBJ1-4 few TRBD1 TRBV7-9
TGTGCCAGCAGCCCGTCCCCGCAGGGGAGCGCTGAAGCTTTCTTT CASSPSPQGSAEAFF 15 TRBJ1-1 once - TRBV7-2
TGCAGTGCTAGTACGGCGGCGAGCACAGATACGCAGTATTTT CSASTAASTDTQYF 14 TRBJ2-3 - - TRBV20-1
TGTGCCAGCAGCTTAGAAGGGGGCTACTCTGGAAACACCATATATTTT CASSLEGGYSGNTIYF 16 TRBJ1-3 - TRBD1 TRBV7-8
TGTGCCAGCAGCTTAGCGGGACTAGCACCCGGGGAGCTGTTTTTT CASSLAGLAPGELFF 15 TRBJ2-2 - TRBD2 TRBV7-9